The 14 T cell receptor beta chains listed next were all sequenced from one sample in a study of patients and donors after allogeneic stem cell transplantation. TCRdb reprocessed the RT-PCR reads with MiXCR, giving one entry per CDR3 protein. The data hold just over 55,000 distinct CDR3 sequences, with about an eighth observed a single time. The sample taken for sequencing was blood, either unsorted or a sorted T cell fraction (not recorded which). The receptors come from a human donor who was either an allogeneic HSCT recipient or a stem cell or donor lymphocyte infusion donor (not recorded which). It is not recorded whose cells these are; they may come from a transplant donor.

In this sample, this clonotype turned up many times. The chain carries TRBV20-1 and TRBJ2-5; possibly TRBD1 for D (5 bases). Germline-derived CDR1 and CDR2 are DFQATT and SNEGSKA (reference sequence). Trimming cost V 6 bases and J 0 bases, with 17 bases left between them. The CDR3 sequence is 15 residues long. The DNA for the CDR3 is TGCAGTGCCACAAGACCAAGGACATACCAAGAGACCCAGTACTTC. Amino acid sequence: CSATRPRTYQETQYF.

J is TRBJ1-5 and V is TRBV20-1; D may be TRBD1 (5 bases). V lost 1 base and J lost 8, with 18 bases in between. The CDR3 consists of 15 residues. The germline gives CDR1 DFQATT, CDR2 SNEGSKA (reference sequence). The CDR3 DNA follows: TGCAGTGCTAGAGTGGGAGGGGACCAGGGCGAGCCCCAGCATTTT. This translates into CSARVGGDQGEPQHF.

There are many counts of this clonotype. This chain joins TRBV7-8 and TRBJ2-3, with 7 bases fitting TRBD1. Unmatched junction bases numbered 7, after V lost 2 bases and J lost 2 bases. Germline V gives CDR1 SGHVS, CDR2 FQNEAQ. CDR3 length: 16 amino acids. CDR3 bases: TGTGCCAGCAGCTTACCCCGACAGGGATACACAGATACGCAGTATTTT. Protein: CASSLPRQGYTDTQYF.

The gene calls are TRBV18 and TRBJ2-7; the match to TRBD2 covers 7 bases. This CDR3 region has 14 residues. V gave up 6 bases and J gave up 2 bases; unmatched junction bases: 7. In germline, CDR1 is KGHSH, CDR2 LQKENI. Written as DNA, the CDR3 is TGTGCCAGCTCCACCAGGGAGGGAGCCTACGAGCAGTACTTC. As protein: CASSTREGAYEQYF. The complete variable domain, with remaining parts taken from reference TRBV18 and TRBJ2-7, reads NAGVMQNPRHLVRRRGQEARLRCSPMKGHSHVYWYRQLPEEGLKFMVYLQKENIIDESGMPKERFSAEFPKEGPSILRIQQVVRGDSAAYFCASSTREGAYEQYFGPGTRLTVT.

The chain has TRBV4-2 and TRBJ1-1; D remains unclear. The germline CDR1 and CDR2 sequences are LGHNA and YNFKEQ. The length of the CDR3 is 15 residues. The ends were cut back, 2 bases at V and 1 base at J, with 11 bases in the middle. The CDR3 DNA is TGTGCCAGCAGCCAACAGGAGGGTACGAACACTGAAGCTTTCTTT. Translated: CASSQQEGTNTEAFF.

The chain has TRBV29-1 and TRBJ2-7; maybe TRBD1 (5 bases). V gave up 3 bases and J gave up 0 bases, with 9 bases separating them. The germline V gene has CDR1 SQVTM and CDR2 ANQGSEA. This CDR3 comprises 13 residues. The CDR3 reads CSVELDTSYEQYF. The CDR3 nucleotides are TGCAGCGTTGAGCTGGACACCTCCTACGAGCAGTACTTC.

The table lists this clonotype with many counts. The gene calls are TRBV6-5 and TRBJ1-6, with D hard to call. Per the germline V gene, CDR1 is MNHEY and CDR2 is SVGAGI. The V end was cut by 3 bases, the J end by 7 bases, with 4 bases between. The CDR3 has 12 residues. The CDR3 spells CASSYTNSPLHF. CDR3 in DNA: TGTGCCAGCAGTTATACGAATTCACCCCTCCACTTT.

The table lists this clonotype with many counts. The V gene is TRBV21-1, the J gene TRBJ1-2; the D call in the table, TRBD1, was not verified against the DNA. TRBV21-1 is a pseudogene locus. The CDR3 totals 16 residues. Here the CDR3 reads CASSPQGWGLNYGYTF. The CDR3 region has the DNA TGTGCCAGCAGCCCCCAGGGTTGGGGATTGAACTATGGCTACACCTTC.

The CDR3 DNA sequence: TGTGCCAGCACACAAGGGTTGAGCACAGATACGCAGTATTTT. It is translated as CASTQGLSTDTQYF. This rearrangement joins TRBV11-2 to TRBJ2-3; the D is unclear. V lost 7 bases, J lost 0 bases, and 11 bases lay in between. The CDR3 is made up of 14 amino acids. Per germline, CDR1 SGHAT and CDR2 FQNNGV.

This clonotype was counted a few times. The chain joins TRBV6-6 to TRBJ2-7; perhaps TRBD2 as D (7 bases). V lost 2 bases, J lost 1 base, and 12 bases lay in between. CDR1 is MNHNY and CDR2 is SVGAGI in the germline V gene (reference sequence). The CDR3 sequence is 15 residues long. CDR3 residues: CASSYQGGGSYEQYF. The CDR3 nucleotides are TGTGCCAGCAGTTACCAGGGAGGGGGGTCCTACGAGCAGTACTTC.

The rearrangement links TRBV19 to TRBJ1-1; D gene ambiguous. CDR1 and CDR2 from the germline V gene are LNHDA and SQIVND (reference sequence). The V end lost 6 bases, the J end lost 3 bases, and 5 bases lay between the germline ends. This CDR3 spans 11 amino acids. CDR3 in amino acids: CASRRYTEAFF. As DNA, the CDR3 is TGTGCCAGTAGGAGGTACACTGAAGCTTTCTTT.

The chain has TRBV6-1 and TRBJ1-4, with a possible D match to TRBD1 (6 bases). This CDR3 has 14 residues. Germline lookup yields CDR1 MNHNS and CDR2 SASEGT. V was shortened by 4 bases and J by 4 bases, with 10 bases between the two germline ends. The CDR3 coding sequence is TGTGCCAGCAGTGGGACAGCCAGTAATGAAAAACTGTTTTTT. Residues: CASSGTASNEKLFF.

This clonotype has a count of ten or more. The V gene is TRBV20-1, the J gene TRBJ1-1, with D uncertain. The CDR3 loop spans 16 amino acids. The germline gives CDR1 DFQATT, CDR2 SNEGSKA (reference sequence). Between the trimmed V and J ends, which lost 7 bases and 0 bases, there was a span of 21 bases. The CDR3 DNA is TGCAGTGTAGGGCGGGGAGGAATTTCGATGAACACTGAAGCTTTCTTT. Its protein product is CSVGRGGISMNTEAFF.

This clonotype was observed a handful of times. J is TRBJ2-7 and V is TRBV2; D not certain. This CDR3 region has 15 residues. Trimming stripped 0 bases from V and 6 bases from J, with 15 bases between. Germline V CDR1 and CDR2: SNHLY, FYNNEI. CDR3 sequence (DNA): TGTGCCAGCAGTGAAGCGAGAAGTTTGAACGGCGAGCAGTACTTC. Amino acids: CASSEARSLNGEQYF.